These T cell receptor beta chains were read from a single sample in a study of T cells in Graves' hyperthyroidism and ophthalmopathy. TCRdb reprocessed the multiplex PCR reads via MiXCR and lists one record per CDR3 protein. The repertoire holds around 600,000 distinct CDR3 sequences, over 40% seen once, with about 7.2% in the top ten. The sample was peripheral blood or thyroid tissue (not recorded which). The source of these receptors is an adult man with Graves' disease, either hyperthyroidism or ophthalmopathy (not recorded which). The CDR3 runs from the conserved cysteine through the conserved F or W. The order of the fields is D gene, V gene, J gene, clone size, CDR3 DNA, CDR3 protein. A D gene is named only where the DNA matches it firmly. Some rows mark clone size as missing; the rest say once, few, many or name a class of expanded clone.

.	TRBV7-8	TRBJ2-7	many	TGTGCCAGCAGCTTAGGCCCCACGGGTTACGAGCAGTACTTC	CASSLGPTGYEQYF
TRBD1	TRBV5-1	TRBJ1-5	.	TGTGCCAGCAGCTTGGGGACAGGGTCGAGGGTGGATCAGCCCCAGCATTTT	CASSLGTGSRVDQPQHF
TRBD1	TRBV5-3	TRBJ1-5	.	TGTGCCAGCACCCCGGACAGGGGGCCCCAGCATTTT	CASTPDRGPQHF
.	TRBV9	TRBJ1-1	many	TGTGCCAGCAGCGTAGAGGGGAGGCGGTCTGAAGCTTTCTTT	CASSVEGRRSEAFF
TRBD1	TRBV10-3	TRBJ1-3	.	TGTGCCATCACTGGGACAGGGACAGCGGGAGGAAACACCATATATTTT	CAITGTGTAGGNTIYF
.	TRBV7-6	TRBJ1-6	.	TGTGCCAGCAGCTTAGCGGCAGGGACGGCATATAATTCACCCCTCCACTTT	CASSLAAGTAYNSPLHF
TRBD1	TRBV7-2	TRBJ1-2	.	TGTGCCAGCAGCTATACCGGGACAGCCTTTAACTATGGCTACACCTTC	CASSYTGTAFNYGYTF
.	TRBV6-1	TRBJ1-4	many	TGTGCCAGCAGTGAACGGAGGGAAAAACTGTTTTTT	CASSERREKLFF
TRBD2	TRBV29-1	TRBJ2-5	few	TGCAGCGTTGACCTAGCGGGGGTCTTCCAAGAGACCCAGTACTTC	CSVDLAGVFQETQYF
TRBD1	TRBV20-1	TRBJ1-2	.	TGCAGTGCCATGGGACAGTACGACAGGGGTGACTATGGCTACACCTTC	CSAMGQYDRGDYGYTF
TRBD2	TRBV10-1	TRBJ2-7	few	TGCGCCAGCAGTGGTTCTCTAGCGGAACCTACCTACGAGCAGTACTTC	CASSGSLAEPTYEQYF
.	TRBV24-1	TRBJ2-6	once	TGTGCCACCGGGGACACAGCGGGGGCCAACGTCCTGACTTTC	CATGDTAGANVLTF
.	TRBV10-1	TRBJ1-2	.	TGCGCCAGCAGTGAAAGGGGGGACACCGGTGTCTACACCTTC	CASSERGDTGVYTF
.	TRBV2	TRBJ2-2	.	TGTGCCAGCGGACAGAGGGCCACCGGGGAGCTGTTTTTT	CASGQRATGELFF
TRBD2	TRBV19	TRBJ2-6	.	TGTGCCAGTAGTATGCTAGCGGGAGTGTCGGGGGCCAACGTCCTGACTTTC	CASSMLAGVSGANVLTF
.	TRBV29-1	TRBJ2-7	.	TGCAGCGTTGTTGGCTTCTACGAGCAGTACTTC	CSVVGFYEQYF
TRBD1	TRBV12-5	TRBJ1-2	.	TGTGCTAGTGGTCCCAGGACAGGCTATGACTACACCTTC	CASGPRTGYDYTF
TRBD1	TRBV9	TRBJ1-4	.	TGTGCCAGCAGCGGGGAGGGACAGACTAATGAAAAACTGTTTTTT	CASSGEGQTNEKLFF
TRBD1	TRBV25-1	TRBJ1-2	many	TGTGCCAGCAGCCTCGGACAGGGAGCGAACTATGGCTACACCTTC	CASSLGQGANYGYTF
.	TRBV13	TRBJ1-1	.	TGTGCCAGCACGAGAGGCCAGAACACTGAAGCTTCCTTT	CASTRGQNTEASF
TRBD1	TRBV7-9	TRBJ2-7	.	TGTGCCAGCACCACTCCCCGGGACAGGGGGGACTACGAGCAGTACTTC	CASTTPRDRGDYEQYF
.	TRBV20-1	TRBJ1-3	few	TGCAGTGCTAGGTTGTCTGGAAACACCATATATTTT	CSARLSGNTIYF
.	TRBV2	TRBJ1-6	.	TGTGCCAGCAGTGAAGTGGGATTTAACTATGGCTATAATTCACCCCTCCACTTT	CASSEVGFNYGYNSPLHF
.	TRBV7-9	TRBJ2-2	few	TGTGCCAGCAGTTTTACGGACGGACTCACCGGGGAGCTGTTTTTT	CASSFTDGLTGELFF
.	TRBV7-8	TRBJ1-2	.	TGTGCCAGCAGCTTAAACCTGGAGGCTAACTATGGCTACACCTTC	CASSLNLEANYGYTF
.	TRBV9	TRBJ1-1	many	TGTGCCAGCAGCGTAGGGCCGGGGTACCCTTTCTTT	CASSVGPGYPFF
.	TRBV20-1	TRBJ2-7	.	TGCAGTGCCGCTGAGTACGAGCAGTACTTC	CSAAEYEQYF
.	TRBV15	TRBJ2-7	many	TGTGCCACCAGCAGAGATCTCGGCAATTACTACGAGCAGTACTTC	CATSRDLGNYYEQYF
.	TRBV7-9	TRBJ1-1	.	TGTGCCAGCAGTTACTCGTCTCCGGGGGAGAACACTGAAGCTTTCTTT	CASSYSSPGENTEAFF
.	TRBV12-3/TRBV12-4	TRBJ1-6	many	TGCGCCAGCAGCTTGGGGCCGTATAATTCACCCCTCCACTTT	CASSLGPYNSPLHF
TRBD1	TRBV20-1	TRBJ1-5	.	TGCAGTGCTTTGACAGGGGCTGGCAATCAGCCCCAGCATTTT	CSALTGAGNQPQHF
TRBD1	TRBV29-1	TRBJ1-1	.	TGCAGCGCCGTGACAGGGGCCAACCTGAACACTGAAGCTTTCTTT	CSAVTGANLNTEAFF
.	TRBV7-9	TRBJ1-3	.	TGTGCCAGCAGCTTTGGGGGGTCGGGCTCTGGAAACACCATATATTTT	CASSFGGSGSGNTIYF
.	TRBV2	TRBJ2-5	.	TGTGCCAGCAGTGGGGGACCGTTATCCCAAGAGACCCAGTACTTC	CASSGGPLSQETQYF
.	TRBV15	TRBJ1-5	many	TGTGCCACCAGCAGAGAGGCGGAGAGCAATCAGCCCCAGCATTTT	CATSREAESNQPQHF
.	TRBV9	TRBJ1-4	.	TGTGCCAGCAGCCAAGCCGCAACTAATGAAAAACTGTTTTTT	CASSQAATNEKLFF